This T cell receptor (beta chain) was identified in a study of OX40 agonist ivuxolimab in advanced cancers. Overall study context: An agonistic anti-OX40 (CD134) antibody, ivuxolimab, was used to treat the patients.

Produced via immunoSEQ multiplex PCR; TCRdb's table is partial and in-frame only. The table includes around 41,000 clones, just under 85% detected once. This clone has a single count. V shed 5 bases, J shed 6 bases, and the junction held 5 bases outside the gene matches. Germline CDR1 LNHDA, CDR2 SQIVND (reference sequence). The CDR3 covers 14 residues. Drawing of blood for sampling happened at baseline, at cycle 4 day 1, and at cycle 7 day 1. The source was CD4+ or CD8+ T cells sorted from blood, collected in a trial of the OX40 agonist ivuxolimab. The genes are TRBV19 and TRBJ1-4; 8 bases align to TRBD1. This receptor was taken from an adult with an advanced solid tumor such as melanoma, head and neck, liver or kidney cancer. The CDR3 region is CASSDRGFDEKLFF. In DNA form, the CDR3 reads TGTGCCAGTAGTGACAGGGGTTTCGATGAAAAACTGTTTTTT.